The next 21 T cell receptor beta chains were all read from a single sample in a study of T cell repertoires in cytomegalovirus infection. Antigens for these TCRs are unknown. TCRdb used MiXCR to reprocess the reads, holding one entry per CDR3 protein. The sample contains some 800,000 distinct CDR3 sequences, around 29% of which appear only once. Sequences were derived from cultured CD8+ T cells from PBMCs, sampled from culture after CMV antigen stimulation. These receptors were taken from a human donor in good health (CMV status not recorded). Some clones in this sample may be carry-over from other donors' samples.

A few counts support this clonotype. In DNA form, the CDR3 reads TGTGCCAGCAGTTACCTAACTAGCGGGGCTAGCACAGATACGCAGTATTTT. Encoded protein: CASSYLTSGASTDTQYF. V and J are TRBV6-2 or TRBV6-3 and TRBJ2-3; 10 bases align to TRBD2. CDR3 length: 17 amino acids. From germline, CDR1 is MNHEY and CDR2 SVGEGT. J lost 0 bases, V lost 2 bases, and 5 bases had no gene match.

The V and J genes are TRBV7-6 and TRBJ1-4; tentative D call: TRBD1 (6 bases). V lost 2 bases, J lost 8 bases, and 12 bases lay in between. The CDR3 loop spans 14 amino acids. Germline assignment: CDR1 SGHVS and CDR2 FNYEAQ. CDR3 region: CASSLMGAPEKLFF. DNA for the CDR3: TGTGCCAGCAGCTTAATGGGGGCCCCCGAAAAACTGTTTTTT.

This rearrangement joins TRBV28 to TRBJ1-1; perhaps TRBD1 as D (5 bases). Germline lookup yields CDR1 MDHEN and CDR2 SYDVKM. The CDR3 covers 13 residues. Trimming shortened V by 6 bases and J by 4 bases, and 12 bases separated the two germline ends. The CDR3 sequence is CASRLVRGTEAFF. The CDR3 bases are TGTGCCAGCAGACTAGTAAGGGGCACTGAAGCTTTCTTT.

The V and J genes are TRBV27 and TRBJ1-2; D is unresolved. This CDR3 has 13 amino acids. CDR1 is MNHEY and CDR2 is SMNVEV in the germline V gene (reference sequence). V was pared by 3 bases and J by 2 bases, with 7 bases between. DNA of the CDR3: TGTGCCAGCAGTTTTGAACAGAACTATGGCTACACCTTC. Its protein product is CASSFEQNYGYTF.

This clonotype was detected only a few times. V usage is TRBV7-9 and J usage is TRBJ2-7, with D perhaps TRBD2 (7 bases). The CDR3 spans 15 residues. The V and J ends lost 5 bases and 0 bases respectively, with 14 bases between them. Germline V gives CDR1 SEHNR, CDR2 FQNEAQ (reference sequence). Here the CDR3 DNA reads TGTGCCAGCAGCGGCTACGGGGGGCCCTCCTACGAGCAGTACGTC. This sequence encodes CASSGYGGPSYEQYV.

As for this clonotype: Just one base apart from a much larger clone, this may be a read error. The CDR3 region has the DNA TGTGCCAGCAGCTTACGGCTAGCGGGGGGGCCGGACGGGGAGACCCAGCACTTC. It encodes CASSLRLAGGPDGETQHF. The chain joins TRBV7-2 to TRBJ2-5; 12 nucleotides match TRBD2. This CDR3 comprises 18 residues. From germline, CDR1 is SGHTA and CDR2 FQGNSA.

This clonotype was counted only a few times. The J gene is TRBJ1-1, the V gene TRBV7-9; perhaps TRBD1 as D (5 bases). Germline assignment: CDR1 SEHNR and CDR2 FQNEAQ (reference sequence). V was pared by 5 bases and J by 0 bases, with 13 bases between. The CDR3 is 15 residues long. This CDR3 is CASSPTQGLNTEAFF. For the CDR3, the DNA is TGTGCCAGCAGCCCTACGCAGGGATTGAACACTGAAGCTTTCTTT.

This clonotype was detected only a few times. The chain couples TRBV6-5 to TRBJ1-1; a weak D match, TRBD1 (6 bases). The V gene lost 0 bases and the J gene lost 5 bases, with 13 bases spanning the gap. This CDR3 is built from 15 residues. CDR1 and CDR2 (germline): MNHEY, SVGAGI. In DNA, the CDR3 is TGTGCCAGCAGTTACTCCTCGGGGGCGGATACTGAAGCTTTCTTT. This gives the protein CASSYSSGADTEAFF.

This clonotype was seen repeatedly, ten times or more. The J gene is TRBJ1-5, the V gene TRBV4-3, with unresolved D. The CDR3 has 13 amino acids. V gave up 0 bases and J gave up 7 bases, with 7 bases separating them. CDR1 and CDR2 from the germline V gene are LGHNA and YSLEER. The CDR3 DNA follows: TGCGCCAGCAGCCAAGAACGAGGGCAGCCCCAGCATTTT. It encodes CASSQERGQPQHF.

The CDR3 coding sequence is TGTGCCAGCAGTCCCGACCCGAGTGGAGAGACCCAGTACTTC. Its translation is CASSPDPSGETQYF. The chain combines TRBV27 with TRBJ2-5; D is undetermined. Deletions cut 5 bases from V and 4 bases from J, with 14 bases between. The CDR3 extends over 14 amino acids. Germline loops: CDR1 MNHEY, CDR2 SMNVEV (reference sequence).

The CDR3 region has the DNA TGTGCCAGCAGCCCAAGGACAGGGGGCCTAAACAATGAGCAGTTCTTC. Translating it yields CASSPRTGGLNNEQFF. The chain carries TRBV9 and TRBJ2-1; TRBD1 aligns across 11 bases. After removal of 4 bases from V and 5 bases from J, the junction contained 8 bases not matched to a gene. Germline CDR1 and CDR2: SGDLS and YYNGEE. The CDR3 is 16 amino acids. The full variable domain, completed using reference TRBV9 and TRBJ2-1, is DSGVTQTPKHLITATGQRVTLRCSPRSGDLSVYWYQQSLDQGLQFLIQYYNGEERAKGNILERFSAQQFPDLHSELNLSSLELGDSALYFCASSPRTGGLNNEQFFGPGTRLTVL.

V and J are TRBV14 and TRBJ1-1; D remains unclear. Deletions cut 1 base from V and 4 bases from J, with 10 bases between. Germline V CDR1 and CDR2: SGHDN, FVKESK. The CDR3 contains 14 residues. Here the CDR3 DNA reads TGTGCCAGCAGCCAAGTGAGTTGGGGCACTGAAGCTTTCTTT. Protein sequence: CASSQVSWGTEAFF.

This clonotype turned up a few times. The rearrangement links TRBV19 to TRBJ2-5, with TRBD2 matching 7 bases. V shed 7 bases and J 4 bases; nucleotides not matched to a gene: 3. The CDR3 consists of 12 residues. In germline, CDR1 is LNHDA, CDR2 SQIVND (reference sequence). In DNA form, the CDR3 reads TGTGCCAGTAACACGGGAGGAGAGACCCAGTACTTC. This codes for CASNTGGETQYF.

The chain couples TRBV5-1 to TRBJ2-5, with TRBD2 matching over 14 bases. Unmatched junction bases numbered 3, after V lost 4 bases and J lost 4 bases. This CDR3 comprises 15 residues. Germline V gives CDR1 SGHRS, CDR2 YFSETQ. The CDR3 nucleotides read TGCGCCAGCAGCAAGGGGACTAGCGGGGGAGAGACCCAGTACTTC. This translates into CASSKGTSGGETQYF.

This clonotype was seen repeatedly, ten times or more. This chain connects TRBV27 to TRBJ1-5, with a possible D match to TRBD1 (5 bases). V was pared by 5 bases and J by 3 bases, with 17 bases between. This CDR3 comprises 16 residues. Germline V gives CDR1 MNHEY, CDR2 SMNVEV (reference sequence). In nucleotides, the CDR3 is TGTGCCAGCAGTCCTATAACAGGACCCTTCAATCAGCCCCAGCATTTT. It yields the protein CASSPITGPFNQPQHF.

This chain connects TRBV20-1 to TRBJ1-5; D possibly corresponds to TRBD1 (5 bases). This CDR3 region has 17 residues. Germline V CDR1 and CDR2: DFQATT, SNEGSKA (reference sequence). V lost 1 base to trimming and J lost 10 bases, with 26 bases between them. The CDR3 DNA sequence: TGCAGTGCTAGAGGGGGAGGCAGGGCCCCTCTTTCTTATCCCCAGCATTTT. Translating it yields CSARGGGRAPLSYPQHF.

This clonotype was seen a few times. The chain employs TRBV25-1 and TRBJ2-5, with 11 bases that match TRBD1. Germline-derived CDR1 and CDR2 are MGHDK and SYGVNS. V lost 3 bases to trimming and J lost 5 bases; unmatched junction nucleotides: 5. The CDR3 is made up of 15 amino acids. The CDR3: CASSDWDRGDETQYF. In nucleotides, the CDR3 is TGTGCCAGCAGTGATTGGGACAGGGGGGATGAGACCCAGTACTTC.

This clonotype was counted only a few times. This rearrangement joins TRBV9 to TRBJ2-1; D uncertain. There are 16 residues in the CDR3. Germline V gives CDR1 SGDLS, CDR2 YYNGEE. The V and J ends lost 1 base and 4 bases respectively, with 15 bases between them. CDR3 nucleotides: TGTGCCAGCAGCGTAAGGCGGATGGACCCTTACAATGAGCAGTTCTTC. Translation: CASSVRRMDPYNEQFF.

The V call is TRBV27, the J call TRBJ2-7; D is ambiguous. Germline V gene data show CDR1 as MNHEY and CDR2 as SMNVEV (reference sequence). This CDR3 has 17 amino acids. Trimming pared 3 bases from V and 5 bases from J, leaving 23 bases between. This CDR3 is CASSLLGRSLNDDEQYF. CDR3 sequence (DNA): TGTGCCAGCAGTTTGTTGGGTCGGTCCCTAAACGACGACGAGCAGTACTTC.

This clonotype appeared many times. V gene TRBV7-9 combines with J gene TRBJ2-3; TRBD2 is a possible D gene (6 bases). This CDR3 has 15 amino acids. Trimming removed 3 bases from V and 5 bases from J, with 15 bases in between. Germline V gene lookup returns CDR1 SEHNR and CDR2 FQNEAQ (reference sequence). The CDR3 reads CASSFWDSAGDTQYF. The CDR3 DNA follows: TGTGCCAGCAGCTTCTGGGACTCGGCGGGAGATACGCAGTATTTT.

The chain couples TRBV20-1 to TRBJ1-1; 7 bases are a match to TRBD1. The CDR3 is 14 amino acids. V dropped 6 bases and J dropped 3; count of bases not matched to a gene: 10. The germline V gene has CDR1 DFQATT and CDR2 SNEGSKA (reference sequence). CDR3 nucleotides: TGCAGTGCCACTGGTAGGGGGCCGGACACTGAAGCTTTCTTT. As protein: CSATGRGPDTEAFF.